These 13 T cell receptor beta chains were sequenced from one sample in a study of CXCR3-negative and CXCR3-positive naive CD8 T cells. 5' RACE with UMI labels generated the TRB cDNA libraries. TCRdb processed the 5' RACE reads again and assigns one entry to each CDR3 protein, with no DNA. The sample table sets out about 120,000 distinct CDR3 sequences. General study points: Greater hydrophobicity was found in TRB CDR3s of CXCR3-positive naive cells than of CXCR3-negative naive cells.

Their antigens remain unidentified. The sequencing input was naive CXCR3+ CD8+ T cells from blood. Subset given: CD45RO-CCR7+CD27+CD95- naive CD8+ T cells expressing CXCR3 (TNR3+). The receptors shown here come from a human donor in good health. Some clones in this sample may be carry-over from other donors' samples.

The CDR3 loop reads CASSWTSWTSYNEQFF. This chain connects TRBV5-1 to TRBJ2-1. The germline V gene encodes CDR1 SGHRS and CDR2 YFSETQ. The CDR3 loop spans 16 amino acids.

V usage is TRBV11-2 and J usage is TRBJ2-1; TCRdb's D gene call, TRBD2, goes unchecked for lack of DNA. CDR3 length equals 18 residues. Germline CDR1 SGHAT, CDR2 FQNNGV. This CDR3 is CASSPPGVAGGMYNEQFF.

The CDR3 reads CASSQRVSGDQPQHF. This rearrangement joins TRBV4-1 to TRBJ1-5. Germline values: CDR1 MGHRA, CDR2 YSYEKL. This CDR3 comprises 15 residues.

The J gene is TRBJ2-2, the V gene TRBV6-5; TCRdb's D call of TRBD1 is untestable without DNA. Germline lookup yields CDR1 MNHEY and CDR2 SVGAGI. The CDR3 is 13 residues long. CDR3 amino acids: CASRLQGNGELFF.

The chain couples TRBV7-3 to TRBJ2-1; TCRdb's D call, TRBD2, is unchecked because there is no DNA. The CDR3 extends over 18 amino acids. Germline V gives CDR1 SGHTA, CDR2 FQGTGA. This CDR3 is CASILVHLVGEGGNEQFF.

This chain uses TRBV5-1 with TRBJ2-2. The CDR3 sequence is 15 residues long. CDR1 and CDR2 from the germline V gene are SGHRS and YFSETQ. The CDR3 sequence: CASSLEWGRTGELFF.

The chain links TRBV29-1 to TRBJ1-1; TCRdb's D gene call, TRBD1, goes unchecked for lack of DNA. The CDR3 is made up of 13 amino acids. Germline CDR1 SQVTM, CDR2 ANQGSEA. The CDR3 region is CSVDSGVHTEAFF.

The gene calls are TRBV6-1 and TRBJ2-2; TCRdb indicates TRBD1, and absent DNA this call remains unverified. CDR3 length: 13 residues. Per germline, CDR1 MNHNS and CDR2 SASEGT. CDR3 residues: CASTPGAGGELFF.

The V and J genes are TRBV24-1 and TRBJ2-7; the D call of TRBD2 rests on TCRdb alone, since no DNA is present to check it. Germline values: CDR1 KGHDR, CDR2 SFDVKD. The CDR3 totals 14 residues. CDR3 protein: CATSDSGGLREQYF.

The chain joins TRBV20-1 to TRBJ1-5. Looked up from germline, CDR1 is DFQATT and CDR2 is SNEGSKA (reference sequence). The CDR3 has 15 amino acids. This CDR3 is CSAREYRLSNQPQHF.

The CDR3 spells CASSPPSPGLGNEQFF. The rearrangement joins TRBV18 to TRBJ2-1; without DNA, the TCRdb call of TRBD1 cannot be checked. The CDR3 loop spans 16 amino acids. Germline V gene sequence: CDR1 KGHSH, CDR2 LQKENI.

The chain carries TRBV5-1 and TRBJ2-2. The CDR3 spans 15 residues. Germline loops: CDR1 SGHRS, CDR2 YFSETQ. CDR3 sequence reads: CASGEPPQDTGELFF.

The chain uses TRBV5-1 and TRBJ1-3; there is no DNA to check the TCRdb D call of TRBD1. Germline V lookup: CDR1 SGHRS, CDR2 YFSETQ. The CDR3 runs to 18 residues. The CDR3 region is CASSASGTASVVGNTIYF. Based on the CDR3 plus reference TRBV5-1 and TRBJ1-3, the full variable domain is KAGVTQTPRYLIKTRGQQVTLSCSPISGHRSVSWYQQTPGQGLQFLFEYFSETQRNKGNFPGRFSGRQFSNSRSEMNVSTLELGDSALYLCASSASGTASVVGNTIYFGEGSWLTVV.